One and the same sample provided the 12 T cell receptor beta chains below, sequenced in a study of blood T cell repertoires in COVID-19. Sequencing was performed with immunoSEQ multiplex PCR; in TCRdb, only in-frame clones are kept and a portion is missing. Of roughly 80,000 clones in the sample, about 88% are singletons; the top ten hold roughly 15%. Source material: peripheral blood. These receptors all stem from a woman aged 80 or older with active or convalescent COVID-19.

The chain joins TRBV28 to TRBJ1-5, with D maybe TRBD1 (6 bases). With 3 bases removed from V and 5 bases from J, the gap between germline ends came to 17 bases. This CDR3 has 16 amino acids. Per the germline V gene, CDR1 is MDHEN and CDR2 is SYDVKM. CDR3 residues: CASSLPSGAHDQPQHF. CDR3 coding DNA: TGTGCCAGCAGTTTGCCTTCAGGGGCCCACGATCAGCCCCAGCATTTT.

V gene TRBV5-1 combines with J gene TRBJ2-1; D call uncertain. Germline V gene data show CDR1 as SGHRS and CDR2 as YFSETQ. V dropped 4 bases and J dropped 8 bases, with 7 bases sitting between them. The length of the CDR3 is 11 residues. Written as DNA, the CDR3 is TGCGCCAGCAGCCAACGCGATGAGCAGTTCTTC. This encodes CASSQRDEQFF.

J is TRBJ2-1 and V is TRBV4-2; 11 bases map to TRBD2. CDR1 and CDR2 from the germline V gene are LGHNA and YNFKEQ. V was pared by 1 base and J by 5 bases, with 10 bases of the junction left unmatched. This CDR3 region has 18 residues. The CDR3 here is CASSQVLSGLAGHNEQFF. CDR3 DNA: TGTGCCAGCAGCCAAGTCCTCTCCGGACTAGCGGGCCACAATGAGCAGTTCTTC.

The gene calls are TRBV10-3 and TRBJ2-7; TRBD1 aligns across 9 bases. Germline V gene sequence: CDR1 ENHRY, CDR2 SYGVKD. This CDR3 region has 13 residues. J gave up 2 bases and V 10 bases, and 6 bases lay outside the gene matches. CDR3 in DNA: TGTGCCACCCGGCGACAGGGGGCCTACGAGCAGTACTTC. This encodes CATRRQGAYEQYF.

The V call is TRBV5-1, the J call TRBJ2-7; a weak D match, TRBD1 (6 bases). CDR1 and CDR2 (germline): SGHRS, YFSETQ. The CDR3 totals 15 residues. The V gene lost 4 bases and the J gene lost 2 bases, with 16 bases spanning the gap. CDR3 nucleotide sequence: TGCGCCAGCAGCCGAATCCGGGACACGACCTACGAGCAGTACTTC. Encoded protein: CASSRIRDTTYEQYF.

The J gene is TRBJ2-1, the V gene TRBV7-9; D unclear. This CDR3 has 17 residues. V was clipped by 0 bases and J by 6 bases, with 18 bases between them. Germline values: CDR1 SEHNR, CDR2 FQNEAQ (reference sequence). The CDR3 is CASSLAAGRLPPNEQFF. The CDR3, as DNA: TGTGCCAGCAGCTTAGCAGCAGGAAGGCTTCCCCCCAATGAGCAGTTCTTC.

The V gene is TRBV19, the J gene TRBJ2-3, with 9 nucleotides matching TRBD2. Germline CDR1 LNHDA, CDR2 SQIVND (reference sequence). V was pared by 7 bases and J by 0 bases, with 8 bases of the junction left unmatched. The CDR3 contains 16 residues. The CDR3 sequence is CASKARGGLSTDTQYF. DNA for the CDR3: TGTGCCAGTAAAGCGCGGGGGGGACTAAGCACAGATACGCAGTATTTT. Supplemented by reference TRBV19 and TRBJ2-3, the full variable domain reads DGGITQSPKYLFRKEGQNVTLSCEQNLNHDAMYWYRQDPGQGLRLIYYSQIVNDFQKGDIAEGYSVSREKKESFPLTVTSAQKNPTAFYLCASKARGGLSTDTQYFGPGTRLTVL.

The V and J genes are TRBV14 and TRBJ1-6; possibly TRBD1 for D (5 bases). Trimming took off 5 bases at V and 4 bases at J, with 15 bases between the two ends. CDR1 SGHDN and CDR2 FVKESK come from the germline V gene. The CDR3 is 16 residues long. The CDR3 here is CASSLRGRQYNSPLHF. The CDR3 nucleotides are TGTGCCAGCAGCTTAAGGGGCAGGCAGTATAATTCACCCCTCCACTTT.

This clone occurred a few times. The genes are TRBV27 and TRBJ1-6, with TRBD1 identical over 7 bases. CDR1 and CDR2 (germline): MNHEY, SMNVEV (reference sequence). V shed 7 bases, J shed 7 bases, and the junction held 7 bases outside the gene matches. The CDR3 covers 14 residues. The CDR3 loop is CASTLDRRNSPLHF. DNA of the CDR3: TGTGCCAGCACCTTGGACAGGCGAAATTCACCCCTCCACTTT.

The chain links TRBV4-3 to TRBJ2-7; D remains unclear. CDR1 is LGHNA, CDR2 YSLEER, per germline. V lost 1 base to trimming and J lost 3 bases, with 13 bases between them. CDR3 length equals 15 residues. This chain's CDR3 is CASSQAQTRNYEQYF. The CDR3 bases are TGCGCCAGCAGCCAAGCCCAGACAAGGAACTACGAGCAGTACTTC.

This clone turned up a few times. The chain combines TRBV5-4 with TRBJ1-6, with D possibly matching TRBD1 (6 bases). V lost 1 base, J lost 7 bases, and 18 bases lay in between. CDR1 and CDR2 from the germline V gene are SGHNT and YYREEE (reference sequence). This CDR3 region has 17 residues. CDR3 nucleotide sequence: TGTGCCAGCAGCTTGTACGGCCGACAGGCACCGAATTCACCCCTCCACTTT. This codes for CASSLYGRQAPNSPLHF.

The chain recombines TRBV19 with TRBJ1-1, with D hard to call. The ends were cut back, 5 bases at V and 3 bases at J, with 25 bases in the middle. Germline V lookup: CDR1 LNHDA, CDR2 SQIVND (reference sequence). The CDR3 totals 18 residues. CDR3 protein: CASSPRSGLRPSDTEAFF. As DNA, the CDR3 is TGTGCCAGTAGTCCCCGGAGCGGACTTCGGCCTTCGGACACTGAAGCTTTCTTT.